This T cell receptor beta chain appears in the sequencing data of a study of T-cell memory formation after mild COVID-19. 5'RACE with constant-segment primers built TCRalpha and TCRbeta cDNA libraries with UMIs. Using its own MiXCR run on the 5' RACE reads, TCRdb lists one record per CDR3 protein. This sample has some 250,000 distinct CDR3 sequences, with more than 15% found just once. V gave up 7 bases and J gave up 8 bases, with 9 bases separating them. CDR1 and CDR2 (germline): MNHEY, SVGAGI. CDR3 length: 12 residues. In regard to this clonotype: Antigen unknown.

General study results and limits: Pre-infection memory carried some responding clones, suggesting that cross-reactive memory joined.

This clonotype was obtained from a man aged 18 to 29 who had mild COVID-19 (a few samples of this study predate the infection). Cell type and time point are not known. J is TRBJ1-6 and V is TRBV6-5; no definite D call. Material: PBMCs or a T cell subset sorted from them (not recorded which). DNA of the CDR3: TGTGCCAGCAAGGATTCGGATTCACCCCTCCACTTT. Its translation: CASKDSDSPLHF.